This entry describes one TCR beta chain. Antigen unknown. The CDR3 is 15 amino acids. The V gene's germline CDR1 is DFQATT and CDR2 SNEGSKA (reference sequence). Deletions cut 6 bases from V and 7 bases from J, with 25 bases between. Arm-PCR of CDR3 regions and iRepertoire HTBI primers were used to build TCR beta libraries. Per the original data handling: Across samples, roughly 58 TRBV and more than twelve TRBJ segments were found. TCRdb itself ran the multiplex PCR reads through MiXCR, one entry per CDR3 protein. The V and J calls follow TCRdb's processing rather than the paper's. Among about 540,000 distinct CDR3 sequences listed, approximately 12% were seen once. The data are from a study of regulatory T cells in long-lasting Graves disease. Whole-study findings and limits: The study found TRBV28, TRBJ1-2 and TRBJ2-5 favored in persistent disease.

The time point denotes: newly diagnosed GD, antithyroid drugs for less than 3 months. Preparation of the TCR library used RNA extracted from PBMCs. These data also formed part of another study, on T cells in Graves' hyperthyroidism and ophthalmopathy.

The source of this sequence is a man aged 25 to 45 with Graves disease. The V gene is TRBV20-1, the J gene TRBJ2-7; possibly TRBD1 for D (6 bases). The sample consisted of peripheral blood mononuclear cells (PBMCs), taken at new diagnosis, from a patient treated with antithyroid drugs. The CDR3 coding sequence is TGCAGTGCCACCCGCTGGGACGCAGGGGTACGTGAGCAGTACTTC. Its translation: CSATRWDAGVREQYF.